Listed below are T cell receptor beta chains from one sample, sequenced in a study of T cell repertoires in cytomegalovirus infection. TCRdb re-derived calls from the reads in MiXCR, one entry per CDR3 protein. Of some 480,000 distinct CDR3 sequences listed, 30% to 40% are singletons. Their antigens remain unidentified. This sample comprised cultured PBMCs, obtained from culture after CMV antigen stimulation. The receptors were sampled from a human donor in good health (CMV status not recorded). Some clones in this sample may be carry-over from other donors' samples. The CDR3 runs from the conserved cysteine through the conserved F or W. D genes are given only for firm matches. Rows may omit the clone size; those that give it use once, few, many or a size class.

>-|few|TRBJ2-1|TRBV19
CASRRRAYNEQFF
TGTGCCAGTAGACGCCGAGCCTACAATGAGCAGTTCTTC
>-|many|TRBJ1-1|TRBV7-2
CASSFIMNTEAFF
TGTGCCAGCAGCTTTATTATGAACACTGAAGCTTTCTTT
>-|-|TRBJ2-1|TRBV12-3/TRBV12-4
CASSPGDTDEQFF
TGTGCCAGCTCCCCGGGAGATACGGATGAGCAGTTCTTC
>TRBD2|many|TRBJ2-1|TRBV20-1
CSARDIQREGYNEQFF
TGCAGTGCTAGAGATATACAGCGGGAGGGGTACAATGAGCAGTTCTTC
>-|-|TRBJ2-4|TRBV19
CASSRGSKNIQYF
TGTGCCAGTAGTCGCGGGTCCAAAAACATTCAGTACTTC
>-|-|TRBJ1-2|TRBV24-1
CATSGGTAYGYTF
TGTGCCACCAGTGGCGGGACGGCATATGGCTACACCTTC
>TRBD1|-|TRBJ1-3|TRBV7-2
CASSLALRTGSSGNTIYF
TGTGCCAGCAGCTTAGCCCTACGGACAGGGAGCTCTGGAAACACCATATATTTT
>-|many|TRBJ2-3|TRBV7-2
CASSFPGTDTQYF
TGTGCCAGCAGCTTCCCAGGGACAGATACGCAGTATTTT
>-|many|TRBJ1-2|TRBV7-2
CASSPRSVGYTF
TGTGCCAGCAGCCCCAGGAGTGTCGGCTACACCTTC
>TRBD2|few|TRBJ2-3|TRBV6-4
CASSDAYSGRPDTQYF
TGTGCCAGCAGTGATGCCTATAGCGGGAGACCAGATACGCAGTATTTT
>-|few|TRBJ1-5|TRBV6-5
CASSYAGFGDQPQHF
TGTGCCAGCAGTTACGCTGGGTTCGGAGATCAGCCCCAGCATTTT
>TRBD1|-|TRBJ2-7|TRBV6-2/TRBV6-3
CASSFRGQGTYEQYF
TGTGCCAGCAGCTTCCGGGGACAGGGGACCTACGAGCAGTACTTC
>TRBD2|few|TRBJ2-3|TRBV7-8
CASSWGGAGEVDTQYF
TGTGCCAGCAGCTGGGGGGGAGCGGGAGAGGTAGATACGCAGTATTTT
>TRBD1|-|TRBJ2-2|TRBV27
CASHRGPGELFF
TGTGCCAGCCACAGGGGTCCGGGGGAGCTGTTTTTT
>-|-|TRBJ1-5|TRBV9
CASSVDVGQPQHF
TGTGCCAGCAGCGTAGATGTGGGCCAGCCCCAGCATTTT
>-|-|TRBJ2-3|TRBV20-1
CSARVPSTDTQYF
TGCAGTGCTAGAGTCCCCAGCACAGATACGCAGTATTTT
>-|many|TRBJ2-4|TRBV7-2
CASSSFRRPRTGNIQYF
TGTGCCAGCAGCTCATTTAGAAGACCCAGGACGGGAAACATTCAGTACTTC
>-|-|TRBJ1-1|TRBV30
CAWSHPGGSTTFF
TGTGCCTGGAGCCATCCGGGGGGTTCGACGACTTTCTTT
>-|-|TRBJ2-1|TRBV19
CASSPRGLAPYNEQFF
TGTGCCAGTAGTCCCCGAGGGCTAGCGCCGTACAATGAGCAGTTCTTC
>-|-|TRBJ1-1|TRBV4-1
CASSQDKGVRTEAFF
TGCGCCAGCAGCCAAGATAAGGGGGTTCGTACTGAAGCTTTCTTT
>TRBD1|many|TRBJ1-4|TRBV7-2
CASSGIPGGSNEKLFF
TGTGCCAGCAGCGGGATTCCAGGGGGGTCTAATGAAAAACTGTTTTTT
>-|few|TRBJ1-3|TRBV6-5
CASTRAVPSGNTIYF
TGTGCCAGCACGAGGGCGGTTCCTTCTGGAAACACCATATATTTT
>-|-|TRBJ1-6|TRBV12-3/TRBV12-4
CASSSLGPTNSPLHF
TGTGCCAGCAGTTCCCTAGGACCGACTAATTCACCCCTCCACTTT
>-|few|TRBJ1-2|TRBV2
CASSETDGLYGYTF
TGTGCCAGCAGTGAAACCGACGGACTCTATGGCTACACCTTC
>-|few|TRBJ1-1|TRBV11-3
CASSSQGPAFF
TGTGCCAGCAGCTCCCAAGGGCCAGCTTTCTTT
>-|many|TRBJ2-3|TRBV27
CASSSEQGTDTQYF
TGTGCCAGCAGTTCTGAACAGGGCACAGATACGCAGTATTTT
>-|few|TRBJ2-3|TRBV19
CASRAGRNIDTQYF
TGTGCCAGTAGGGCGGGGAGGAACATAGATACGCAGTATTTT
>-|few|TRBJ2-1|TRBV28
CASSVASYNEQFF
TGTGCCAGCAGTGTAGCCTCCTACAATGAGCAGTTCTTC
>-|-|TRBJ2-3|TRBV5-1
CASSSTTTGTDTQYF
TGCGCCAGCAGCTCAACAACCACAGGCACAGATACGCAGTATTTT
>-|few|TRBJ1-1|TRBV27
CASSLHINTEAFF
TGTGCCAGCAGTTTACATATTAACACTGAAGCTTTCTTT
>-|many|TRBJ2-1|TRBV7-9
CASSLAGEHNEQFF
TGTGCCAGCAGCTTAGCGGGAGAACACAATGAGCAGTTCTTC
>TRBD1|few|TRBJ1-1|TRBV6-1
CASSLGGYKRTEAFF
TGTGCCAGCAGCTTAGGGGGCTATAAGAGGACTGAAGCTTTCTTT
>-|-|TRBJ2-5|TRBV2
CASSSRFMRETQYF
TGTGCCAGCAGCTCTCGTTTTATGAGGGAGACCCAGTACTTC
>-|-|TRBJ2-5|TRBV7-2
CASSLVYQETQYF
TGTGCCAGCAGCTTAGTATATCAAGAGACCCAGTACTTC
>-|many|TRBJ2-2|TRBV7-2
CASSAGLTGELFF
TGTGCCAGCAGCGCGGGACTGACCGGGGAGCTGTTTTTT
>TRBD1|few|TRBJ1-4|TRBV5-1
CASSSTGENEKLFF
TGCGCCAGCAGCTCGACAGGGGAGAATGAAAAACTGTTTTTT
>-|-|TRBJ2-1|TRBV5-5
CASSLGLGRLGYDEQFF
TGTGCCAGCAGCTTGGGGCTCGGCAGGCTTGGATATGATGAGCAGTTCTTC
>-|-|TRBJ1-6|TRBV20-1
CSASVPGLNNSPLHF
TGCAGTGCTAGCGTACCGGGTTTAAATAATTCACCCCTCCACTTT
>TRBD1|many|TRBJ2-1|TRBV9
CASSPRPPGQASSYNEQFF
TGTGCCAGCAGCCCGAGACCACCGGGACAGGCTAGCTCCTACAATGAGCAGTTCTTC
>TRBD2|many|TRBJ2-1|TRBV7-2
CASSLDSGSRNEQFF
TGTGCCAGCAGCTTGGACAGCGGGAGTAGGAATGAGCAGTTCTTC
>TRBD1|once|TRBJ1-1|TRBV24-1
CATSGLGTGTEAFF
TGTGCCACCAGTGGCCTCGGGACAGGGACTGAAGCTTTCTTT
>TRBD1|few|TRBJ1-1|TRBV6-6
CASSYPGTGGPEAFF
TGTGCCAGCAGTTACCCCGGGACAGGGGGTCCTGAAGCTTTCTTT
>-|many|TRBJ1-1|TRBV28
CASKTANTEAFF
TGTGCCAGTAAGACGGCGAACACTGAAGCTTTCTTT
>-|-|TRBJ2-7|TRBV28
CASSSPGTLGFYEQYF
TGTGCCAGCAGTTCACCAGGGACGTTGGGGTTTTACGAGCAGTACTTC
>-|-|TRBJ2-3|TRBV6-1
CASSEYPPGSSNTQYF
TGTGCCAGCAGTGAATACCCCCCGGGTAGCTCAAATACGCAGTATTTT
>TRBD2|few|TRBJ2-1|TRBV12-3/TRBV12-4
CASGTLAGGVNEQFF
TGTGCCAGCGGGACACTAGCGGGAGGGGTGAATGAGCAGTTCTTC
>TRBD2|-|TRBJ2-7|TRBV19
CASSTGLASSEQYF
TGTGCCAGTAGTACCGGACTAGCCTCCAGCGAGCAGTACTTC
>-|few|TRBJ2-7|TRBV7-9
CASSLALSHYEQYF
TGTGCCAGCAGCTTAGCGCTAAGCCACTACGAGCAGTACTTC
>TRBD1|few|TRBJ2-1|TRBV7-2
CASSVDRGVYNEQFF
TGTGCCAGCAGCGTTGACAGGGGAGTCTACAATGAGCAGTTCTTC
>TRBD2|-|TRBJ2-3|TRBV28
CASSSAGATDTQYF
TGTGCCAGTTCATCGGCGGGAGCAACAGATACGCAGTATTTT
>TRBD2|few|TRBJ2-2|TRBV20-1
CSANLAVHTGELFF
TGCAGTGCTAACCTAGCGGTTCACACCGGGGAGCTGTTTTTT
>-|-|TRBJ1-5|TRBV12-5
CASGLVRISRYSNQPQHF
TGTGCTAGTGGTTTGGTACGAATCTCACGGTATAGCAATCAGCCCCAGCATTTT
>-|few|TRBJ2-1|TRBV7-8
CASSLTRGTNNEQFF
TGTGCCAGCAGCTTAACCCGGGGGACAAACAATGAGCAGTTCTTC